Detailed here is one TCR beta chain. Its antigen is not known. Construction of TCR beta libraries was performed using quantitative 5'-RACE with molecular barcodes. TCRdb re-called the 5' RACE reads with MiXCR, one entry per CDR3 protein. The repertoire holds more than 300,000 distinct CDR3 sequences, roughly 8% seen once, with roughly 15% in the top ten. This sample is part of a study of CD8 T cells in ankylosing spondylitis. Notes on the study in general: Blood of patients with ankylosing spondylitis appeared to be characterized by a TCR beta motif of several highly homologous variants. In synovial fluid and blood from reactive arthritis, some motif variants were previously reported. Matched ankylosing spondylitis synovial fluid reportedly contained a significantly enriched population of disease-linked clones.

CDR3 length equals 16 residues. Germline-derived CDR1 and CDR2 are SGDLS and YYNGEE. V lost 3 bases, J lost 0 bases, and 4 bases stayed unmatched. Sequences were obtained from blood, either unsorted or a sorted T cell fraction (not recorded which). The genes are TRBV9 and TRBJ2-4, with TRBD2 identical over 9 bases. The TCR comes from a male donor with ankylosing spondylitis. This CDR3 is CASSDLAGLAKNIQYF. The CDR3 DNA follows: TGTGCCAGCAGCGATCTAGCGGGGCTAGCCAAAAACATTCAGTACTTC.